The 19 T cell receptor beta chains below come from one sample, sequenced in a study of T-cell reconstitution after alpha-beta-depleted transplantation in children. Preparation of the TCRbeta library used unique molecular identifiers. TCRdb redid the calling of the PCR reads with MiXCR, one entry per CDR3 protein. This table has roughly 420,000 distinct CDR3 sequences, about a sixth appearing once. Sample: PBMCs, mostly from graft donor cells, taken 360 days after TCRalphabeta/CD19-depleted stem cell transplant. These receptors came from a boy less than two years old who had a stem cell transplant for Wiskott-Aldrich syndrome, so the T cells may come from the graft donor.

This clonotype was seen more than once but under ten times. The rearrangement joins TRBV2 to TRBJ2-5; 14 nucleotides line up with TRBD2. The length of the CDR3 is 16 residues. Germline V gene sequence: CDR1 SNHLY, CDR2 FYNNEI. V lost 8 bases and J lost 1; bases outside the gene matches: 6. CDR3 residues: CASLPGLAGGQETQYF. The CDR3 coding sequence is TGTGCCAGCCTACCCGGACTAGCGGGGGGCCAAGAGACCCAGTACTTC.

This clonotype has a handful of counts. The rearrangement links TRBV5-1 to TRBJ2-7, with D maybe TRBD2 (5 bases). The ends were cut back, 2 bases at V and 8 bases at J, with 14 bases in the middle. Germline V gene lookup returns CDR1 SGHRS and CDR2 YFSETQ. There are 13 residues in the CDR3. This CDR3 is CASSLPDYGKQYF. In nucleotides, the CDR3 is TGCGCCAGCAGCTTACCAGACTACGGCAAGCAGTACTTC.

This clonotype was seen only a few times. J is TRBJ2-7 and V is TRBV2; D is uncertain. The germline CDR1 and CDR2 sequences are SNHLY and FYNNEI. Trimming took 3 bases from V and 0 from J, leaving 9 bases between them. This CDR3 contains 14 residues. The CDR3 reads CASSDELFSYEQYF. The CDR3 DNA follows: TGTGCCAGCAGTGACGAGCTTTTCTCCTACGAGCAGTACTTC. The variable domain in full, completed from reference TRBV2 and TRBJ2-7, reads EPEVTQTPSHQVTQMGQEVILRCVPISNHLYFYWYRQILGQKVEFLVSFYNNEISEKSEIFDDQFSVERPDGSNFTLKIRSTKLEDSAMYFCASSDELFSYEQYFGPGTRLTVT.

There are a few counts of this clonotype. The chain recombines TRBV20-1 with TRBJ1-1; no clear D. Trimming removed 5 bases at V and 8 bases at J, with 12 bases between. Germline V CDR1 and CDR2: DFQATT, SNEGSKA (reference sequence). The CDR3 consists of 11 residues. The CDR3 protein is CSASRSFEAFF. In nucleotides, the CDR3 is TGCAGTGCTTCTCGGTCGTTCGAAGCTTTCTTT.

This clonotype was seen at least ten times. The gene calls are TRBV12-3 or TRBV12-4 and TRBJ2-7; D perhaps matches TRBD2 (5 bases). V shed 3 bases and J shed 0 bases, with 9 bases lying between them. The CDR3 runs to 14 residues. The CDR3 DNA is TGTGCCAGCAGTTTCAGAGGGCCCTCCTACGAGCAGTACTTC. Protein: CASSFRGPSYEQYF.

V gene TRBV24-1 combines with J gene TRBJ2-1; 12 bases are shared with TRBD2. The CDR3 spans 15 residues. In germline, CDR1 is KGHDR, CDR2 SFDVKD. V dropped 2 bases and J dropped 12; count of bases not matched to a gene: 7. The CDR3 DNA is TGTGCCACCAGTGATTCTAGCGGGAGGGCCCTCCTGCAGTTCTTC. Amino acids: CATSDSSGRALLQFF.

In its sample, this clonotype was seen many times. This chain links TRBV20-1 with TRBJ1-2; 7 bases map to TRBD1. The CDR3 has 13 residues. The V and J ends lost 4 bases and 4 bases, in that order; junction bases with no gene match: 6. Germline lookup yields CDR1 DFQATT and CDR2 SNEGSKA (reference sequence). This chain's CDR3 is CSATQGLVYGYTF. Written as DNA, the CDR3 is TGCAGTGCTACACAGGGGTTAGTCTATGGCTACACCTTC.

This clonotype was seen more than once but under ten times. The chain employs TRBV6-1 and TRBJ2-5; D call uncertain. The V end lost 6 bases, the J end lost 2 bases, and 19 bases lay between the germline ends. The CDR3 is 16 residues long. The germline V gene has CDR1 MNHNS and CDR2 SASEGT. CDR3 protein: CASRPQAGYRQETQYF. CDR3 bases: TGTGCCAGCAGGCCGCAGGCCGGTTATCGGCAAGAGACCCAGTACTTC.

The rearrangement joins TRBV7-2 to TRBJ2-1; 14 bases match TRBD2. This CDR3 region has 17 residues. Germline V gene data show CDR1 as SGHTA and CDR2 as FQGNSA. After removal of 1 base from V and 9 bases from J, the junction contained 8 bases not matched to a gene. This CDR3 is CASSLGRWTSGGREQFF. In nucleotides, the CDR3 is TGTGCCAGCAGCTTAGGACGGTGGACTAGCGGGGGGCGTGAGCAGTTCTTC.

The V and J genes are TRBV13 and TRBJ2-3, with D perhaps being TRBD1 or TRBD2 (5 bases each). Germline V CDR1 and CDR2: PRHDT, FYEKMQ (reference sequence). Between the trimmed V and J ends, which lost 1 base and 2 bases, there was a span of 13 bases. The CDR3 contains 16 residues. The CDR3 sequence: CASSLVRDRYTDTQYF. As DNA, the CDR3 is TGTGCCAGCAGCTTAGTCAGGGACCGTTACACAGATACGCAGTATTTT.

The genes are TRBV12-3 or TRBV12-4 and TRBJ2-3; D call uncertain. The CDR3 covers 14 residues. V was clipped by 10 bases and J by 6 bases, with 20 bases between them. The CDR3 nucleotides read TGTGCCACCACAAAACCCTCCTATTTGGATACGCAGTATTTT. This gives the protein CATTKPSYLDTQYF.

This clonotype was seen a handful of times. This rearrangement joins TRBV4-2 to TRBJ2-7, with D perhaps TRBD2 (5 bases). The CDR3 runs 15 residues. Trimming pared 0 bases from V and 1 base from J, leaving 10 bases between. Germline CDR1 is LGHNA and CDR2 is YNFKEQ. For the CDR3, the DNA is TGTGCCAGCAGCCAAGAGGGTAGCGTGTCCTACGAGCAGTACTTC. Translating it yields CASSQEGSVSYEQYF.

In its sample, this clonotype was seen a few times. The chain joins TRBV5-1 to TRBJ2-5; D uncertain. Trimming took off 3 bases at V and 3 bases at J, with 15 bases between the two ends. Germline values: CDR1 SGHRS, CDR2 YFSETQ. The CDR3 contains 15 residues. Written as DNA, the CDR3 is TGCGCCAGCAGCTCTTTGCCCGCGGTAAAAGAGACCCAGTACTTC. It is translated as CASSSLPAVKETQYF.

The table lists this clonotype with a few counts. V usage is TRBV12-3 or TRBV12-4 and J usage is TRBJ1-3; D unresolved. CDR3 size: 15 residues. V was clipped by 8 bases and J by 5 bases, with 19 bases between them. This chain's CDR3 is CASLGSWYIRNTIYF. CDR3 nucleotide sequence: TGTGCCAGCTTGGGTTCGTGGTATATCAGAAACACCATATATTTT.

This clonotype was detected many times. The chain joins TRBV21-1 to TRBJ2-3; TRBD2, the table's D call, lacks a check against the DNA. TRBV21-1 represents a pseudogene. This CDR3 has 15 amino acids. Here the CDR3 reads CASSKGSGGNDTQYF. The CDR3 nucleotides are TGTGCCAGCAGCAAAGGTAGCGGGGGGAACGATACGCAGTATTTT.

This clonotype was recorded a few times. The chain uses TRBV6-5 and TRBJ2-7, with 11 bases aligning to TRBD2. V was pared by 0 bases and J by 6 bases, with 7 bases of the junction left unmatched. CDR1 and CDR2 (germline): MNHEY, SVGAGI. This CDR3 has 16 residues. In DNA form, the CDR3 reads TGTGCCAGCAGTTACTCGCTAGCGGGAGGCCGCATCGAGCAGTACTTC. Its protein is CASSYSLAGGRIEQYF.

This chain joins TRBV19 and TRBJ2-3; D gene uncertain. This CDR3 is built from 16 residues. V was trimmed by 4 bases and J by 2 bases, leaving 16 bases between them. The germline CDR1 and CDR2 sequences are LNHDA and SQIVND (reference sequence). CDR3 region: CASSKRTQEHTDTQYF. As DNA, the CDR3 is TGTGCCAGTAGTAAACGGACCCAGGAGCACACAGATACGCAGTATTTT. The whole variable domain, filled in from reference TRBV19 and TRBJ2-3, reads DGGITQSPKYLFRKEGQNVTLSCEQNLNHDAMYWYRQDPGQGLRLIYYSQIVNDFQKGDIAEGYSVSREKKESFPLTVTSAQKNPTAFYLCASSKRTQEHTDTQYFGPGTRLTVL.

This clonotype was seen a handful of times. CDR3 coding DNA: TGTGCCAGCAGCCAAGGGTGGAGATACAATGAGCAGTTCTTC. Encoded protein: CASSQGWRYNEQFF. This chain connects TRBV14 to TRBJ2-1; D gene ambiguous. Germline V lookup: CDR1 SGHDN, CDR2 FVKESK. The CDR3 length is 14 residues. Between the trimmed V and J ends, which lost 1 base and 4 bases, there was a span of 8 bases.

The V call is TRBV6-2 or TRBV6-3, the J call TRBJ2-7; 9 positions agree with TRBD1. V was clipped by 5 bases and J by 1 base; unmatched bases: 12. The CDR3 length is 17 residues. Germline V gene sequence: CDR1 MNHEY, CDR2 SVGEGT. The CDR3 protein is CASSAGTGRFLSYEQYF. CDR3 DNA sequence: TGTGCCAGCAGTGCCGGGACAGGGCGATTCTTATCCTACGAGCAGTACTTC.